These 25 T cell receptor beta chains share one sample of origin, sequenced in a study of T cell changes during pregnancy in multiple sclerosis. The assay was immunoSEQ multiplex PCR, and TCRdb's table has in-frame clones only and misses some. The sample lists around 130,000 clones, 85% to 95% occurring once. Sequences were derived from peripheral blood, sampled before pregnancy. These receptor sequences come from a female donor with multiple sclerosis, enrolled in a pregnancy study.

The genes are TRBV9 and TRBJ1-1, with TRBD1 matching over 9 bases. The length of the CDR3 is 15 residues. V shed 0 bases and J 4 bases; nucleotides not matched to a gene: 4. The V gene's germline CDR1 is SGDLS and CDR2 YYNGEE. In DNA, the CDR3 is TGTGCCAGCAGCGTAGGTGGGGACAGGGCCACTGAAGCTTTCTTT. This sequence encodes CASSVGGDRATEAFF.

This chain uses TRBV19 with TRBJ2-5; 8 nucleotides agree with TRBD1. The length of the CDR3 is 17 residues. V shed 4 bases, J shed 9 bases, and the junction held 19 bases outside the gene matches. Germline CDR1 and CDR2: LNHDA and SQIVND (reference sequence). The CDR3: CASSRETWTGPYAAQYF. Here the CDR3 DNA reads TGTGCCAGTAGTAGAGAGACCTGGACAGGGCCCTATGCCGCCCAGTACTTC.

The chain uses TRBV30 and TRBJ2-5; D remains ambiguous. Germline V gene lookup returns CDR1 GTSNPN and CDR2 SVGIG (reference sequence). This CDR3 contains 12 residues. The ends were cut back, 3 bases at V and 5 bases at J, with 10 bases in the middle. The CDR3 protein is CAWRSSRETQYF. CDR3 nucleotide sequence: TGTGCCTGGAGGTCCTCGAGGGAGACCCAGTACTTC.

CDR3 sequence (DNA): TGTGCCAGCAGGGCCGGGACTATCACCGGGGAGCTGTTTTTT. Residues: CASRAGTITGELFF. This rearrangement joins TRBV5-5 to TRBJ2-2; 7 bases match TRBD2. The CDR3 has 14 amino acids. Germline values: CDR1 SGHKS, CDR2 YYEKEE (reference sequence). The V gene end was trimmed by 5 bases and the J gene end by 4 bases; junction bases not matched to a gene: 5. The entire variable domain, with the rest obtained from reference TRBV5-5 and TRBJ2-2, is as follows: DAGVTQSPTHLIKTRGQQVTLRCSPISGHKSVSWYQQVLGQGPQFIFQYYEKEERGRGNFPDRFSARQFPNYSSELNVNALLLGDSALYLCASRAGTITGELFFGEGSRLTVL.

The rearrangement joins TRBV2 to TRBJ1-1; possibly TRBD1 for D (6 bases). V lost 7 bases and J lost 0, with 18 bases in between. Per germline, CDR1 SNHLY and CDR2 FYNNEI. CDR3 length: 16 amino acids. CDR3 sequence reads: CASMRDIGYVNTEAFF. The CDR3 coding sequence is TGTGCCAGCATGAGGGACATTGGATATGTGAACACTGAAGCTTTCTTT.

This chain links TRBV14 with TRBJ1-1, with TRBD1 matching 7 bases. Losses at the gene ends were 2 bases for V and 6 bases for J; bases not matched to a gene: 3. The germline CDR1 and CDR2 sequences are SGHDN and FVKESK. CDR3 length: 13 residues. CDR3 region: CASSQQGVAEAFF. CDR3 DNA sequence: TGTGCCAGCAGCCAACAGGGGGTAGCTGAAGCTTTCTTT.

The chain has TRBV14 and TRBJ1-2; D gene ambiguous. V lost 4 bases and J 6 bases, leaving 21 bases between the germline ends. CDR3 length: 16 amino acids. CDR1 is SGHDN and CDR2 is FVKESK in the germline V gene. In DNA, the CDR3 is TGTGCCAGCAGCCCTTCTATTAGTGGGAGAGGGAATGGCTACACCTTC. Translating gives CASSPSISGRGNGYTF.

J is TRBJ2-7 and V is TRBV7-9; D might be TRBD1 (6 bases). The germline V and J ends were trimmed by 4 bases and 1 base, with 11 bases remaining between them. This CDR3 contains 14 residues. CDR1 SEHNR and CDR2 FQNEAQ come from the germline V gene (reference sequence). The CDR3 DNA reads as TGTGCCAGCAGCTCGTGGACAGTATCCTACGAGCAGTACTTC. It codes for CASSSWTVSYEQYF.

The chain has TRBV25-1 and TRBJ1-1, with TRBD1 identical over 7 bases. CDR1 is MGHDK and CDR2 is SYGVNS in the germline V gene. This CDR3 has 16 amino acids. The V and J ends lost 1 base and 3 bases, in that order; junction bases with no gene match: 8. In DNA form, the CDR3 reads TGTGCCAGCAGTGAATTTAGATCAGGGGGATACACTGAAGCTTTCTTT. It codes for CASSEFRSGGYTEAFF.

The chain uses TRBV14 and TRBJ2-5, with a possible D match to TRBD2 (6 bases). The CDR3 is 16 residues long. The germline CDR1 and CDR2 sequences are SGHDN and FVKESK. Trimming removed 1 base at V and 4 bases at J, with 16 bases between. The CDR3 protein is CASSQGGLARGETQYF. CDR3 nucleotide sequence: TGTGCCAGCAGCCAAGGGGGCCTAGCGAGGGGAGAGACCCAGTACTTC.

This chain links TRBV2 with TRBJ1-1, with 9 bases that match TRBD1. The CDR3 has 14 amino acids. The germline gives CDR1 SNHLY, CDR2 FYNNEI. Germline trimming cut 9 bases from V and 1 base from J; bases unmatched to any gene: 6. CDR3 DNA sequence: TGTGCCAGTGCCCCGGACAGGGGGAACACTGAAGCTTTCTTT. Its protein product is CASAPDRGNTEAFF. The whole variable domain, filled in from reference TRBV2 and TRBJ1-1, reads EPEVTQTPSHQVTQMGQEVILRCVPISNHLYFYWYRQILGQKVEFLVSFYNNEISEKSEIFDDQFSVERPDGSNFTLKIRSTKLEDSAMYFCASAPDRGNTEAFFGQGTRLTVV.

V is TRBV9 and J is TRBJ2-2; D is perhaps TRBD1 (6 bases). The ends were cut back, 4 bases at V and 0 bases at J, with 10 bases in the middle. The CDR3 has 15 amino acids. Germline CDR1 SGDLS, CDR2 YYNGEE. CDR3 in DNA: TGTGCCAGCAGCCCGACAGGTTCGAACACCGGGGAGCTGTTTTTT. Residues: CASSPTGSNTGELFF.

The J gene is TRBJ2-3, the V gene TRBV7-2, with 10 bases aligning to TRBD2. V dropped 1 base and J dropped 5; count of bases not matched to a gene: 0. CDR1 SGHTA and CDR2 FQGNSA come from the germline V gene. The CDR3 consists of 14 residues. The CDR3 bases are TGTGCCAGCAGCTTAGGGACTAGCGGAGATACGCAGTATTTT. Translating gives CASSLGTSGDTQYF.

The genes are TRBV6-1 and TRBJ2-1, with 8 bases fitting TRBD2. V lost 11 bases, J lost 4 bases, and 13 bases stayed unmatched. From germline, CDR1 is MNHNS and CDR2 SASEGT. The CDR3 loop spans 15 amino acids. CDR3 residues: CAANPGVAGYNEQFF. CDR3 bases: TGTGCCGCCAACCCAGGAGTAGCGGGGTACAATGAGCAGTTCTTC.

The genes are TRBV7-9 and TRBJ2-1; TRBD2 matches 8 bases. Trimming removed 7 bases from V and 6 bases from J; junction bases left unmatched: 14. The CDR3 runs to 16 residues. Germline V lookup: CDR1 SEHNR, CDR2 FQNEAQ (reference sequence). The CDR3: CASTQEEGLDPNEQFF. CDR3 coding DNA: TGTGCCAGCACCCAAGAGGAGGGACTAGATCCCAATGAGCAGTTCTTC.

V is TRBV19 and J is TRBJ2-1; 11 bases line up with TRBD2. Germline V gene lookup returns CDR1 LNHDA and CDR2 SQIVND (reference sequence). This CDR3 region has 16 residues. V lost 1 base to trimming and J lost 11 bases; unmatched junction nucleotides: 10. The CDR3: CASSIGSSGRPGKQFF. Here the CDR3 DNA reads TGTGCCAGTAGTATAGGCTCTAGCGGGAGGCCCGGGAAGCAGTTCTTC.

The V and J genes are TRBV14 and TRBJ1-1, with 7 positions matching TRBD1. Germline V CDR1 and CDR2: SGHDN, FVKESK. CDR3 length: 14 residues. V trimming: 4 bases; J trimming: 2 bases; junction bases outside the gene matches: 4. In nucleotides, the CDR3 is TGTGCCAGCAGCCGACAGGGAGTCAACACTGAAGCTTTCTTT. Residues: CASSRQGVNTEAFF.

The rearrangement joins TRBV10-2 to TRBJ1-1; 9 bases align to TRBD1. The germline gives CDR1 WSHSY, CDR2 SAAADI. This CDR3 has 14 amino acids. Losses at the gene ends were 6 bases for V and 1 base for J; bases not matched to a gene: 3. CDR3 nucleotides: TGCGCCAGCAGAGGACAGGGGCCGAACACTGAAGCTTTCTTT. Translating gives CASRGQGPNTEAFF.

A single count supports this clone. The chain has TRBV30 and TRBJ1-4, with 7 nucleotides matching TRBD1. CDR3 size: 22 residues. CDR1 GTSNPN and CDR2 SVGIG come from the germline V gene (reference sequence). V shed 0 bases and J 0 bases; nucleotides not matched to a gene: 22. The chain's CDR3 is CAWSVFSVTEGGPLATNEKLFF. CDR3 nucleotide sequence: TGTGCCTGGAGTGTTTTTTCGGTAACAGAAGGGGGCCCGCTAGCAACTAATGAAAAACTGTTTTTT.

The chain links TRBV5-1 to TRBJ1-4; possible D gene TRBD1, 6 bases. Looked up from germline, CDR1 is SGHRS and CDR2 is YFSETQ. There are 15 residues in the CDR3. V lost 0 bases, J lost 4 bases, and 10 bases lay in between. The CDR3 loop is CASSLGNRDNEKLFF. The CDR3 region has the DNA TGCGCCAGCAGCTTGGGTAACAGGGATAATGAAAAACTGTTTTTT.

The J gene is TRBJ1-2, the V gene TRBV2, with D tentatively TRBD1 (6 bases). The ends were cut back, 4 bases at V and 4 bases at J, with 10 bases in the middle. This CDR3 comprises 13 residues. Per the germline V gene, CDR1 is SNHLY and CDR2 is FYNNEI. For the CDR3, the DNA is TGTGCCAGCAGTGTGGACAGAAGCTATGGCTACACCTTC. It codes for CASSVDRSYGYTF.

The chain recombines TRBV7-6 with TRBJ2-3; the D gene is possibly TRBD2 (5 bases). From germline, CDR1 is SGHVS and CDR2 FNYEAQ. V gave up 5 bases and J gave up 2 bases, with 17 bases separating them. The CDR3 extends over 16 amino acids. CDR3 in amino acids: CASSTLSGGHTDTQYF. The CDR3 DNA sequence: TGTGCCAGCAGCACTCTATCCGGCGGGCACACAGATACGCAGTATTTT. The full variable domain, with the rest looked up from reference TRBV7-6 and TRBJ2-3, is GAGVSQSPRYKVTKRGQDVALRCDPISGHVSLYWYRQALGQGPEFLTYFNYEAQQDKSGLPNDRFSAERPEGSISTLTIQRTEQRDSAMYRCASSTLSGGHTDTQYFGPGTRLTVL.

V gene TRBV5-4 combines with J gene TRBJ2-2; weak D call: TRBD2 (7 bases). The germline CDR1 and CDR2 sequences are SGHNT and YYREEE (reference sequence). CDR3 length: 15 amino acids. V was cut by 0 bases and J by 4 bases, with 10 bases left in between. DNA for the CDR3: TGTGCCAGCAGCTTGGCGGGGGGCGGCACCGGGGAGCTGTTTTTT. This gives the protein CASSLAGGGTGELFF.

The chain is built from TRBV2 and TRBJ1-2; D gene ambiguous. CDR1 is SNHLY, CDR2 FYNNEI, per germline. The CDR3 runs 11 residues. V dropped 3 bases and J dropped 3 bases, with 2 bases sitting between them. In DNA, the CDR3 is TGTGCCAGCAGTGACGACTATGGCTACACCTTC. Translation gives CASSDDYGYTF.

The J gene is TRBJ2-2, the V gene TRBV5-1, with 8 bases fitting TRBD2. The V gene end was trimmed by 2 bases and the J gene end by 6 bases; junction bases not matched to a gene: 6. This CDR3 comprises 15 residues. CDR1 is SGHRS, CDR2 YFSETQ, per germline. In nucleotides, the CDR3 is TGCGCCAGCAGCTTCCAGCGGGAGTACCCCGGGGAGCTGTTTTTT. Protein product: CASSFQREYPGELFF.